The 28 T cell receptor beta chains reported below all come from one sample, sequenced in a study of blood T cell repertoires in COVID-19. Here immunoSEQ multiplex PCR was the method, and the copy in TCRdb shows in-frame clones only, minus some. The table has under 200,000 clones, 85% seen once. The specimen sequenced was peripheral blood. These receptors all come from a woman aged 60-70 years with COVID-19, enrolled during active disease.

The gene calls are TRBV19 and TRBJ2-2; possibly TRBD1 for D (6 bases). The germline V gene encodes CDR1 LNHDA and CDR2 SQIVND (reference sequence). Trimming cost V 5 bases and J 6 bases, with 16 bases left between them. The CDR3 is made up of 15 amino acids. DNA for the CDR3: TGTGCCAGTAGTTCCATCCTACAGGGCCCCGGGGAGCTGTTTTTT. It codes for CASSSILQGPGELFF.

This chain joins TRBV6-1 and TRBJ1-4; a weak D match, TRBD1 (6 bases). The V gene's germline CDR1 is MNHNS and CDR2 SASEGT. Trimming shortened V by 4 bases and J by 14 bases, and 26 bases separated the two germline ends. This CDR3 is 16 amino acids long. The CDR3 DNA reads TGTGCCAGCAGTGGGCGGGGGGGGCCCTTATTGATAGAGCTGTTTTTT. As protein: CASSGRGGPLLIELFF.

About this clone: The same CDR3 arises from other DNA sequences in this sample as well. The V call is TRBV5-1, the J call TRBJ1-2; TRBD1 matches 11 bases. This CDR3 spans 14 amino acids. V dropped 0 bases and J dropped 7; count of bases not matched to a gene: 2. Per germline, CDR1 SGHRS and CDR2 YFSETQ. Here the CDR3 reads CASSLAGTGGGYTF. The CDR3 region has the DNA TGCGCCAGCAGCTTGGCGGGGACAGGGGGTGGCTACACCTTC.

The chain uses TRBV19 and TRBJ2-1, with 10 positions matching TRBD1. Trimming at V came to 3 bases and at J to 6 bases, leaving 5 bases not matched to a gene. Looked up from germline, CDR1 is LNHDA and CDR2 is SQIVND (reference sequence). This CDR3 contains 15 residues. The CDR3 DNA reads TGTGCCAGTAGTATGACCGGGACAGGGGTCAATGAGCAGTTCTTC. Its translation: CASSMTGTGVNEQFF.

This rearrangement joins TRBV7-2 to TRBJ2-2, with 7 bases fitting TRBD2. CDR3 length equals 17 residues. V trimming: 5 bases; J trimming: 4 bases; junction bases outside the gene matches: 13. CDR1 and CDR2 from the germline V gene are SGHTA and FQGNSA. The CDR3 nucleotides read TGTGCCAGCAGCCTTAGGGGTCGCGGGAGATTCACCGGGGAGCTGTTTTTT. As protein: CASSLRGRGRFTGELFF.

The chain combines TRBV6-5 with TRBJ1-6; 9 nucleotides line up with TRBD1. The germline CDR1 and CDR2 sequences are MNHEY and SVGAGI. The CDR3 has 12 amino acids. After removal of 6 bases from V and 15 bases from J, the junction contained 6 bases not matched to a gene. CDR3: CASSWDRVRLHF. The CDR3 bases are TGTGCCAGCAGCTGGGACAGGGTTCGCCTCCACTTT.

The gene calls are TRBV5-1 and TRBJ2-1; D might be TRBD2 (6 bases). This CDR3 is built from 14 residues. The V end lost 6 bases, the J end lost 4 bases, and 14 bases lay between the germline ends. Germline CDR1 is SGHRS and CDR2 is YFSETQ. The CDR3 DNA sequence: TGCGCCAGCAAACCTAGCGAGGGGTACAATGAGCAGTTCTTC. Translation: CASKPSEGYNEQFF.

CDR3 protein: CASSFWIQVESTEAFF. In nucleotides, the CDR3 is TGTGCCAGCAGCTTTTGGATCCAGGTAGAGAGCACTGAAGCTTTCTTT. This chain uses TRBV7-8 with TRBJ1-1; D is ambiguous. V lost 3 bases, J lost 4 bases, and 18 bases lay in between. The CDR3 consists of 16 residues. CDR1 SGHVS and CDR2 FQNEAQ come from the germline V gene.

Comments on this clone: Other DNA sequences in this specimen translate into the identical CDR3. The rearrangement uses TRBV6-1 and TRBJ1-5; D uncertain. Germline V CDR1 and CDR2: MNHNS, SASEGT. The CDR3 consists of 13 residues. V was clipped by 3 bases and J by 4 bases, with 7 bases between them. This CDR3 is CASSDSGNQPQHF. DNA for the CDR3: TGTGCCAGCAGTGATTCAGGAAATCAGCCCCAGCATTTT.

This clone was counted between two and nine times. This sequence joins TRBV9 and TRBJ1-4, with 9 bases lining up with TRBD1. The junction had 3 bases not matched to a gene; V was cut back by 7 bases and J by 5 bases. The germline V gene encodes CDR1 SGDLS and CDR2 YYNGEE. The CDR3 runs to 13 residues. The CDR3 here is CASPGTGNEKLFF. The CDR3, as DNA: TGTGCCAGCCCCGGGACAGGGAATGAAAAACTGTTTTTT.

The CDR3 spells CASSAYGSSYNSPLHF. The CDR3 DNA is TGCGCCAGCAGCGCCTACGGGAGCTCCTATAATTCACCCCTCCACTTT. The J gene is TRBJ1-6, the V gene TRBV5-1, with no clear D. The germline V gene has CDR1 SGHRS and CDR2 YFSETQ. The CDR3 runs to 16 residues. Trimming removed 4 bases from V and 0 bases from J, with 11 bases in between.

In its sample, this clone was seen once. In the same sample, other DNA sequences code for this CDR3. This chain uses TRBV18 with TRBJ1-5; 11 nucleotides match TRBD1. The CDR3 contains 14 residues. V shed 3 bases and J 7 bases; nucleotides not matched to a gene: 2. CDR1 and CDR2 (germline): KGHSH, LQKENI. The DNA for the CDR3 is TGTGCCAGCTCACCTGGACAGGGGGCGCAGCCCCAGCATTTT. Translated, it gives CASSPGQGAQPQHF.

The V and J genes are TRBV19 and TRBJ1-2; possibly TRBD1 for D (6 bases). V shed 5 bases and J shed 7 bases, with 17 bases lying between them. This CDR3 is built from 14 residues. The germline gives CDR1 LNHDA, CDR2 SQIVND (reference sequence). The CDR3, as DNA: TGTGCCAGTAGTCAGGGGCGAACTGGTTCTGGCTACACCTTC. Amino acid sequence: CASSQGRTGSGYTF.

The J gene is TRBJ2-7, the V gene TRBV18; D is perhaps TRBD2 (5 bases). CDR1 is KGHSH, CDR2 LQKENI, per germline. The length of the CDR3 is 13 residues. The V gene lost 4 bases and the J gene lost 1 base, with 8 bases spanning the gap. In nucleotides, the CDR3 is TGTGCCAGCTCACTAGCGTCGTCCTACGAGCAGTACTTC. Translated: CASSLASSYEQYF.

The chain links TRBV21-1 to TRBJ2-3; the listed D gene, TRBD1, was not tested against the DNA. TRBV21-1 is a listed pseudogene. This CDR3 contains 13 residues. The CDR3 DNA follows: TGTGCCCGCAGGGACAGGGTTGCAGATACGCAGTATTTT. Residues: CARRDRVADTQYF.

The table lists this clone with a count of one. The chain carries TRBV6-5 and TRBJ1-1; D is undetermined. Germline CDR1 is MNHEY and CDR2 is SVGAGI. V dropped 7 bases and J dropped 1 base, with 10 bases sitting between them. The CDR3 is 13 amino acids. The CDR3 is CASMRLGNTEAFF. The CDR3 nucleotides are TGTGCCAGCATGAGGCTTGGGAACACTGAAGCTTTCTTT.

The chain links TRBV24-1 to TRBJ2-5; D not certain. The germline V and J ends were trimmed by 4 bases and 2 bases, with 13 bases remaining between them. This CDR3 region has 15 residues. From germline, CDR1 is KGHDR and CDR2 SFDVKD. CDR3 coding DNA: TGTGCCACCAGTGAAAGAATCGGGTTTCAAGAGACCCAGTACTTC. Protein product: CATSERIGFQETQYF.

There are a few counts of this clone. The V call is TRBV10-1, the J call TRBJ1-6; maybe TRBD1 (5 bases). The CDR3 extends over 14 amino acids. Trimming took off 0 bases at V and 10 bases at J, with 10 bases between the two ends. Germline lookup yields CDR1 WNHNN and CDR2 SYGVQD (reference sequence). The CDR3 spells CASSESGGTSPLHF. Here the CDR3 DNA reads TGCGCCAGCAGTGAGTCGGGGGGTACGTCACCCCTCCACTTT.

The chain carries TRBV5-5 and TRBJ2-2; the D is unclear. CDR1 is SGHKS, CDR2 YYEKEE, per germline (reference sequence). The CDR3 spans 15 residues. Trimming took off 1 base at V and 2 bases at J, with 9 bases between the two ends. The CDR3 bases are TGTGCCAGCAGCTTGAAACAGATAAACACCGGGGAGCTGTTTTTT. It translates to CASSLKQINTGELFF.

The chain couples TRBV6-1 to TRBJ1-2; D might be TRBD1 (5 bases). The germline V gene has CDR1 MNHNS and CDR2 SASEGT. CDR3 length equals 13 residues. V gave up 0 bases and J gave up 8 bases, with 10 bases separating them. The DNA of the CDR3 is TGTGCCAGCAGTGAAGCGGGGGGAGACGGCTACACCTTC. This encodes CASSEAGGDGYTF.

The chain couples TRBV7-9 to TRBJ1-1, with a possible D match to TRBD1 (6 bases). CDR1 and CDR2 from the germline V gene are SEHNR and FQNEAQ (reference sequence). The CDR3 is 13 amino acids. With 1 base removed from V and 5 bases from J, the gap between germline ends came to 8 bases. CDR3 sequence reads: CASSLDTGTEAFF. In DNA form, the CDR3 reads TGTGCCAGCAGCTTAGATACAGGGACTGAAGCTTTCTTT.

The chain carries TRBV29-1 and TRBJ1-1, with D uncertain. CDR3 length: 11 amino acids. The V gene lost 7 bases and the J gene lost 8 bases, with 14 bases spanning the gap. The germline CDR1 and CDR2 sequences are SQVTM and ANQGSEA. CDR3 sequence: CSATRGPEAFF. The DNA for the CDR3 is TGCAGCGCCACGCGCGGTCCGGAAGCTTTCTTT.

The genes are TRBV27 and TRBJ1-5, with 9 bases fitting TRBD1. The CDR3 has 16 residues. CDR1 and CDR2 from the germline V gene are MNHEY and SMNVEV (reference sequence). Germline trimming cut 6 bases from V and 2 bases from J; bases unmatched to any gene: 8. The CDR3 spells CASRRRQGVGNQPQHF. CDR3 nucleotide sequence: TGTGCCAGCAGACGTAGACAGGGGGTTGGCAATCAGCCCCAGCATTTT.

This sequence joins TRBV5-1 and TRBJ2-1, with D tentatively TRBD1 (6 bases). The V end was cut by 2 bases, the J end by 3 bases, with 12 bases between. There are 15 residues in the CDR3. CDR1 and CDR2 (germline): SGHRS, YFSETQ. The CDR3 spells CASSLATGHYNEQFF. CDR3 sequence (DNA): TGCGCCAGCAGCTTAGCGACAGGCCACTACAATGAGCAGTTCTTC. Complete variable domain (other parts from reference TRBV5-1 and TRBJ2-1): KAGVTQTPRYLIKTRGQQVTLSCSPISGHRSVSWYQQTPGQGLQFLFEYFSETQRNKGNFPGRFSGRQFSNSRSEMNVSTLELGDSALYLCASSLATGHYNEQFFGPGTRLTVL.

V and J are TRBV10-3 and TRBJ1-2; 9 bases align to TRBD1. From germline, CDR1 is ENHRY and CDR2 SYGVKD. After removal of 9 bases from V and 5 bases from J, the junction contained 19 bases not matched to a gene. This CDR3 is 17 amino acids long. CDR3 amino acids: CAISSFPGQGSLYGYTF. Here the CDR3 DNA reads TGTGCCATTTCTAGCTTCCCGGGACAGGGATCTTTGTATGGCTACACCTTC.

This chain connects TRBV18 to TRBJ2-1; TRBD2 matches 8 bases. The V and J ends lost 0 bases and 3 bases, in that order; junction bases with no gene match: 1. The CDR3 consists of 15 residues. Germline loops: CDR1 KGHSH, CDR2 LQKENI. CDR3 coding DNA: TGTGCCAGCTCACCACCTAGCGGGGACTACAATGAGCAGTTCTTC. This codes for CASSPPSGDYNEQFF.

V and J are TRBV7-9 and TRBJ1-3; tentative D call: TRBD1 (6 bases). This CDR3 contains 18 residues. Trimming left V 4 bases short and J 0 bases short, with 19 bases between. Germline V gene data show CDR1 as SEHNR and CDR2 as FQNEAQ (reference sequence). For the CDR3, the DNA is TGTGCCAGCAGCTCGTGGGGTGGACGGGACAACTCTGGAAACACCATATATTTT. Translation gives CASSSWGGRDNSGNTIYF.

The CDR3 spells CASSEETAYGYTF. CDR3 sequence (DNA): TGTGCCAGCAGTGAGGAGACAGCCTATGGCTACACCTTC. The chain uses TRBV6-1 and TRBJ1-2, with a weak D call TRBD1 (5 bases). Germline lookup yields CDR1 MNHNS and CDR2 SASEGT. V lost 3 bases and J lost 4, with 9 bases in between. The CDR3 loop spans 13 amino acids.